These 10 T cell receptor beta chains came from one sample sequenced in a study of OX40 agonist ivuxolimab in advanced cancers. Profiling relied on immunoSEQ multiplex PCR, and the TCRdb table lists in-frame clones only, not all of them. The sample carries some 70,000 clones, 84% recorded once. This specimen was CD4+ or CD8+ T cells sorted from blood, taken in a trial of the OX40 agonist ivuxolimab. The receptors here all came from an adult with an advanced solid tumor such as melanoma, head and neck, liver or kidney cancer.

The V call is TRBV15, the J call TRBJ1-4; 9 bases align to TRBD1. Looked up from germline, CDR1 is LNHNV and CDR2 is YYDKDF (reference sequence). Losses at the gene ends were 5 bases for V and 5 bases for J; bases not matched to a gene: 9. The CDR3 has 16 amino acids. The chain's CDR3 is CATSQRSGQGNEKLFF. The CDR3 nucleotides are TGTGCCACCAGCCAGAGGTCAGGACAGGGGAATGAAAAACTGTTTTTT.

The chain recombines TRBV5-1 with TRBJ1-3; TRBD1 matches 7 bases. Germline values: CDR1 SGHRS, CDR2 YFSETQ. V was clipped by 4 bases and J by 2 bases; unmatched bases: 3. CDR3 length equals 14 residues. The CDR3 here is CASSPRGPGNTIYF. The CDR3 DNA reads as TGCGCCAGCAGCCCGAGGGGGCCTGGAAACACCATATATTTT.

V is TRBV5-1 and J is TRBJ2-1, with TRBD2 as a possible D gene (7 bases). There are 15 residues in the CDR3. Germline values: CDR1 SGHRS, CDR2 YFSETQ. The ends were cut back, 1 base at V and 5 bases at J, with 13 bases in the middle. The CDR3 coding sequence is TGCGCCAGCAGCTTGTCCATGGGGGGGCACAATGAGCAGTTCTTC. It codes for CASSLSMGGHNEQFF.

The V call is TRBV7-2, the J call TRBJ1-5; D is unresolved. The CDR3 sequence is 15 residues long. Trimming removed 1 base from V and 0 bases from J, with 7 bases in between. The V gene's germline CDR1 is SGHTA and CDR2 FQGNSA. DNA of the CDR3: TGTGCCAGCAGCTTAGTACAGAATAGCAATCAGCCCCAGCATTTT. This encodes CASSLVQNSNQPQHF.

The chain recombines TRBV4-1 with TRBJ1-5, with D unclear. This CDR3 region has 15 residues. V was pared by 1 base and J by 4 bases, with 11 bases between. Germline V lookup: CDR1 MGHRA, CDR2 YSYEKL. CDR3 protein: CASSQAWSLNQPQHF. The CDR3 nucleotides are TGCGCCAGCAGCCAAGCTTGGAGTCTTAATCAGCCCCAGCATTTT.

The gene calls are TRBV9 and TRBJ2-1, with 11 nucleotides matching TRBD2. Germline V gives CDR1 SGDLS, CDR2 YYNGEE. J gave up 6 bases and V 4 bases, and 9 bases lay outside the gene matches. The CDR3 is made up of 16 amino acids. CDR3: CASSSSTSGATNEQFF. Here the CDR3 DNA reads TGTGCCAGCAGCTCATCGACTAGCGGGGCTACCAATGAGCAGTTCTTC.

Turning to this clone: One base away lies a much larger clone, so this may be a sequencing read error. The sample carries other DNA sequences with the same CDR3. The chain recombines TRBV4-3 with TRBJ2-2; TRBD1 agrees at 8 bases. CDR1 and CDR2 (germline): LGHNA, YSLEER. This CDR3 has 16 residues. The CDR3 is CASSPRTGLYTGELFF. CDR3 bases: TGCGCCAGCAGCCCCCGGACAGGGCTGTACACCGGGGAGCTATTTTTT.

The rearrangement links TRBV15 to TRBJ2-7; TRBD1 aligns across 10 bases. There are 14 residues in the CDR3. V trimming: 5 bases; J trimming: 6 bases; junction bases outside the gene matches: 7. Germline V CDR1 and CDR2: LNHNV, YYDKDF (reference sequence). The DNA of the CDR3 is TGTGCCACCAGCCCACGGACAGGGGGGGCCGAGCAGTACTTC. Amino acids: CATSPRTGGAEQYF. Complete variable domain (other parts from reference TRBV15 and TRBJ2-7): DAMVIQNPRYQVTQFGKPVTLSCSQTLNHNVMYWYQQKSSQAPKLLFHYYDKDFNNEADTPDNFQSRRPNTSFCFLDIRSPGLGDTAMYLCATSPRTGGAEQYFGPGTRLTVT.

The chain uses TRBV4-2 and TRBJ2-2; no clear D. The CDR3 spans 16 residues. V lost 0 bases and J 8 bases, leaving 16 bases between the germline ends. Germline loops: CDR1 LGHNA, CDR2 YNFKEQ. The CDR3: CASSQDRVLTGGELFF. CDR3 DNA sequence: TGTGCCAGCAGCCAAGACCGGGTCCTAACCGGAGGGGAGCTGTTTTTT.

The chain links TRBV5-1 to TRBJ2-5, with D maybe TRBD2 (5 bases). Trimming stripped 1 base from V and 0 bases from J, with 7 bases between. The length of the CDR3 is 14 residues. CDR1 SGHRS and CDR2 YFSETQ come from the germline V gene. The CDR3 sequence is CASSLWGDQETQYF. Here the CDR3 DNA reads TGCGCCAGCAGCTTGTGGGGAGACCAAGAGACCCAGTACTTC.